This T cell receptor beta chain emerged from a study of cytomegalovirus exposure and HLA in healthy donors (dated by TCRdb to the late 2010s). Regarding the complete study: An earlier analysis of several hundred of the donors reported 250 to 350 Gb of sequence data and 100 million to 140 million unique TCR beta sequences from some 180 million T cells. An early release covering 500 to 750 HLA-typed donors comprised roughly 300 gigabases of sequencing data and 85 million to 100 million unique TCR sequences. Of the approximately 370 genotyped donors, roughly 80% were placed in the genetic ancestry cluster associated with self-reported Caucasian donors. The study was designed to test whether signatures of past pathogen exposure could be identified by cataloging public T cell receptors. The T cell repertoires of some 670 subjects were profiled by immunosequencing and related to cytomegalovirus serostatus. In addition to the first cohort of 666 subjects, a separate validation cohort of 100 to 150 different subjects was used. High-throughput TCR immunosequencing, statistical association of individual TCRs with disease status, and machine learning were combined to predict cytomegalovirus infection status. To study patterns of TCR occurrence, a later analysis re-analyzed previously published TCR beta repertoires from 666 donors and added high-resolution HLA genotyping. Rather than using new phenotypic data, the later analysis identified candidate immune exposures from TCR beta sequences and from how often those sequences occurred across donors. In an earlier analysis of a few hundred of the donors, high-throughput TCR beta sequencing was used to judge whether each TCR beta V gene segment behaved as functional or pseudogenic. Donor age, sex, ethnicity and CMV serostatus were collected together with the repertoire data. Genome-wide SNP genotypes for about three fifths of the roughly 700 donors were used in a later genetic analysis, which treated that subset as a discovery cohort. Every repertoire in the discovery cohort had been generated on one and the same sequencing platform. HLA typing included class I and class II loci at four-digit resolution. The number of donors typed differed by locus, with about 629-630 for A, B, C, DRB1 and DQB1, around 500 for DQA1, approximately 570 for DPA1, and around 430 for DPB1. About five DR-DQ haplotypes were treated as single units for association and clustering because of strong linkage in the cohort. On average, roughly 200,000 unique TCR beta nucleotide sequences were sequenced per donor among 398 genotyped donors of the cohort, with 15% to 20% of those sequences being non-productive.

Points on this clone: This clone's antigen is unknown. Per-nucleotide qualities are absent, and no much larger clonotype sits a single base away.

Library construction relied on the immunoSEQ multiplex PCR assay. For the multiplex PCR, a mixture combining 60 forward primers for TCR Vbeta segments and 13 reverse primers for TCR Jbeta segments was used. A multiplex PCR assay on genomic DNA amplified the CDR3 region of rearranged TCR beta genes. The amplified TCR beta libraries were sequenced on the Illumina HiSeq System as 87-base-pair reads. Concerning the study's data processing: Across the 670 or so repertoires, a later analysis counted 80 million or so unique TCR beta chains, approximately 10 million of which were shared by at least two donors. To remove PCR and sequencing errors, raw reads were error-corrected and collapsed into unique sequences using a nearest-neighbor algorithm that merged closely related sequences. V, D and J gene segments were assigned by aligning CDR3 sequences to IMGT reference sequences. For a sequence to be retained, a match of at least six nucleotides to both a V gene segment and a J gene segment was required. A rearrangement counted as productive if the CDR3 had no stop codons and remained in frame with V and J, and every other rearrangement counted as non-productive. CDR3 was defined according to IMGT convention as the region running from the second conserved V-encoded cysteine to the conserved J-encoded phenylalanine. The earlier analysis of fewer than 750 of the donors excluded sequences that lacked an unambiguous match to a single V gene segment. In an earlier analysis of almost 600 of the donors, a V segment was called functional when productive rearrangements were above 56.7%, and segregating when the standard deviation between donors exceeded 5%. To diagnose cytomegalovirus status from the catalog of TCR beta chain sequences, a statistical classification framework was built. In a later analysis, TCR nucleotide sequences were compared against IMGT/GENE-DB human TR gene sequences so that V and J genes could be assigned. The TCRdist pipeline was used in a later analysis to assign CDR3 sequences and most-parsimonious VDJ recombination scenarios. In a later analysis, every TCR beta chain was defined by the combination of its CDR3 amino acid sequence and its V-gene family, and reads without a unique V-gene family were dropped. As a way to deal with suspected cross-contamination and a sequencing artifact, a later analysis dropped 592 nucleotide sequences that were highly shared and had low generation probability. In a later analysis, a clonal expansion index for each public chain was calculated from normalized within-repertoire ranks of inferred template counts. In a later analysis, generation probabilities were computed with a VDJ recombination model fitted to out-of-frame rearrangements, and the resulting probabilities were checked against IGoR. In a later analysis, TCR-TCR, TCR-HLA and TCR-CMV co-occurrence was scored with hypergeometric tests, and a repertoire-size bias correction was applied to TCR pairs. In a later analysis, false discovery rates were estimated by permuting HLA or CMV assignments 20 times. In a later analysis, co-occurring TCRs were grouped with DBSCAN, and TCRdist sequence similarity was added when clustering was performed within HLA-allele-positive subsets. Repertoires with fewer than 30,000 or more than 120,000 public chains, plus five repertoires with anomalous nucleotide sharing, were excluded from co-occurrence clustering. Not all clones reach the TCRdb copy of this immuneACCESS table, which keeps in-frame sequences only. Checked studies attribute under half of the gap to unresolved V genes and leave the rest unexplained. V and J calls and clone size are as listed in that table; D and trimming were resolved from the DNA. The sample data list 130,000 or so clones, and roughly 82% of these were observed just once. The ten largest clonotypes hold roughly 3.4% of the sample.

The CDR1 and CDR2 encoded by the germline V gene (reference sequence) are MNHNY and SVGAGI. V and J are truncated by 7 bases and 6 bases respectively, leaving an intervening sequence of 9 bases. The CDR3 starts with the cysteine, ends with the phenylalanine, and has 11 residues. The kept DNA is CDR3 alone, 33 bases in frame from the first base. General study outcomes and caveats: A cluster of highly shared sequence variants was judged likely to be a technical artifact of the sequencing pipeline. A further reported finding was that TCR beta sequences accurately predicted the HLA-A and HLA-B alleles for most subjects in the first cohort. A later analysis found that TCR association rates varied across HLA loci, with DRB1 alleles showing the most associated TCRs and HLA-C alleles the fewest. In a later genetic analysis, a missense DCLRE1C variant was associated with V-gene and J-gene trimming of TCR beta chains, and the association was replicated in an independent cohort. In a later analysis, HLA-associated TCR beta chains were found to be more clonally expanded and to have lower generation probabilities than equally common non-associated chains. In a later analysis, several top co-occurrence clusters were reported to appear linked to parvovirus B19, influenza, CMV and Epstein-Barr virus. In vitro tests confirmed that a few of the cytomegalovirus-associated TCR beta chains recognize cytomegalovirus antigens. Some IMGT-functional V segments, including TRBV6-2 and TRBV6-3, could not be told apart with the 87-base-pair reads, so those segments were excluded. While some public TCRs were present in many individuals, most TCR sequences turned up only very rarely across donors. Broadly in line with IMGT annotations, most TCR beta V segments showed up in productive rearrangements about 90% or about 30% of the time in an earlier analysis of 450 to 750 of the donors. A later analysis associated about 17,000 TCR beta sequences with specific HLA alleles at a false discovery rate of 0.05. Sequencing depth was assumed to be roughly uniform across donors in the presence/absence analyses, though that assumption may not hold. The classifier was reported to diagnose cytomegalovirus status with high specificity and sensitivity in both the original cohort and the validation cohort. Because counts were too low, some 17 rarely observed V segments, including chromosome 9 orphons, were excluded from the earlier analysis of a few hundred of the donors. The authors suggested that the approach could potentially be generalized to other disease states and immunological phenotypes. The only immune exposure information available for the cohort was CMV serostatus. This cohort had only TCR beta chains sequenced, and the lack of alpha or paired-chain data limited which features could be detected. Strong co-occurrence of HLA alleles, especially DR and DQ, made assigning TCR associations to individual alleles difficult. In a later analysis, most CMV-associated TCR beta chains were found to appear HLA-restricted, with HLA associations seemingly driven largely by CMV exposure. Because some donors lacked HLA typing at each locus, the association tests relied only on the typed subset. The study listed 164 TCR beta chains as associated with cytomegalovirus. Linkage disequilibrium might explain the correlated functional status among segregating V segments, but an unknown experimental factor could not be excluded. In a later genetic analysis, fewer N-insertions in productive TCRs were reported among donors in an Asian-associated ancestry cluster than the roughly 700-donor mean.

The cohort was made up of roughly 670 healthy bone marrow donors. All cohort members were sampled while nominally healthy, although unrecorded immune exposures were likely present. The donor was CMV seropositive and belonged to the group of a few hundred seropositive cohort members. Each donor provided a peripheral blood sample, and peripheral blood mononuclear cells were used for TCR beta sequencing. The Qiagen DNeasy Blood Extraction Kit was used to extract genomic DNA from the blood cell samples. This TCR was sampled from a man younger than 35 in good health and CMV-seropositive. This chain is built from TRBV6-6 and TRBJ1-1; a weak D assignment points to TRBD1 (6 bases agree). The sample taken for sequencing was PBMCs. The sequence in DNA is TGTGCCAGCAACGACAGGTCTGAAGCTTTCTTT. This yields the protein CASNDRSEAFF.